The 17 T cell receptor beta chains below come from one sample, sequenced in a study of regulatory T cells in long-lasting Graves disease. Time point in this sample: persistent/refractory GD, antithyroid drugs over 5 years with positive TRAb. RNA from PBMCs was the source of the TCR library. To make TCR beta libraries, researchers used iRepertoire HTBI primers and Arm-PCR of CDR3 regions. TCRdb re-analysed the multiplex PCR reads in MiXCR, keeping a single row per CDR3 protein. The top ten hold roughly 7% of the sample, which has 400,000 to 600,000 distinct CDR3 sequences, about 22% seen once. Here the sequenced sample was peripheral blood mononuclear cells (PBMCs), taken when the disease was refractory, from a patient treated with antithyroid drugs. The receptors originated from a female donor with Graves disease.

This sequence joins TRBV27 and TRBJ2-7; no definite D call. Germline loops: CDR1 MNHEY, CDR2 SMNVEV (reference sequence). This CDR3 has 12 residues. The V end lost 8 bases, the J end lost 6 bases, and 14 bases lay between the germline ends. The CDR3 DNA reads TGTGCCAGCGGCCCCCATGGGTCCGAGCAGTACTTC. Translated: CASGPHGSEQYF.

The chain employs TRBV6-5 and TRBJ2-5, with D perhaps TRBD2 (6 bases). The CDR3 sequence is 18 residues long. V dropped 3 bases and J dropped 1 base, with 21 bases sitting between them. Germline values: CDR1 MNHEY, CDR2 SVGAGI. The DNA of the CDR3 is TGTGCCAGCAGTTATAAGAAGTGGGAGGCCAGAGCCCAAGAGACCCAGTACTTC. Its protein product is CASSYKKWEARAQETQYF.

The sample holds many counts of this clonotype. J is TRBJ2-5 and V is TRBV10-1, with no clear D. Per the germline V gene, CDR1 is WNHNN and CDR2 is SYGVQD (reference sequence). Trimming cost V 0 bases and J 4 bases, with 9 bases left between them. The CDR3 is 14 residues long. The chain's CDR3 is CASSESTVLETQYF. The CDR3 nucleotides read TGCGCCAGCAGTGAGTCGACGGTATTAGAGACCCAGTACTTC.

The chain is built from TRBV28 and TRBJ1-5; 7 nucleotides match TRBD1. CDR1 and CDR2 (germline): MDHEN, SYDVKM. CDR3 size: 16 residues. Trimming took 11 bases from V and 7 from J; bases not matched to a gene: 20. The CDR3, as DNA: TGTGCCTGGAGTGTGCGGAACAGGGGCCTGGTGCAGCCCCAGCATTTT. Amino acid sequence: CAWSVRNRGLVQPQHF.

V and J are TRBV15 and TRBJ2-5; unclear D gene. V was cut by 3 bases and J by 3 bases, with 11 bases left in between. CDR3 length: 14 amino acids. CDR1 and CDR2 from the germline V gene are LNHNV and YYDKDF (reference sequence). The CDR3 DNA sequence: TGTGCCACCAGCAGCCCGTGGGCCAAAGAGACCCAGTACTTC. Translated, it gives CATSSPWAKETQYF.

Worth noting for this clonotype: This may be a read error, as it is one base from a much larger clone. The V gene is TRBV12-3 or TRBV12-4, the J gene TRBJ2-1, with 8 positions matching TRBD2. The CDR3 has 18 amino acids. Trimming took 6 bases from V and 2 from J; bases not matched to a gene: 15. CDR3 coding DNA: TGTGCCAGCAGCAAAAGTGGGCGGGAGGTCTTTACCTACAATGAGCAGTTCTTC. This sequence encodes CASSKSGREVFTYNEQFF.

This rearrangement joins TRBV9 to TRBJ1-6, with D unclear. The CDR3 covers 13 residues. Trimming took off 2 bases at V and 4 bases at J, with 4 bases between the two ends. The germline V gene has CDR1 SGDLS and CDR2 YYNGEE. The CDR3 here is CASSVGYNSPLHF. The DNA for the CDR3 is TGTGCCAGCAGCGTCGGTTATAATTCACCCCTCCACTTT.

This clonotype has at least ten counts. The gene calls are TRBV12-3 or TRBV12-4 and TRBJ1-2; 9 bases fit TRBD1. Trimming cost V 5 bases and J 4 bases; bases outside gene matches: 5. CDR3 length equals 14 residues. CDR3 amino acids: CASSTDRGVYGYTF. In nucleotides, the CDR3 is TGTGCCAGCAGTACGGACAGGGGCGTCTATGGCTACACCTTC.

This clonotype has only a few counts. The CDR3 nucleotides are TGTGCCAGCAGCTTATGGCTTGAGCAGTTCTTC. Encoded protein: CASSLWLEQFF. The genes are TRBV7-9 and TRBJ2-1; D remains ambiguous. Per germline, CDR1 SEHNR and CDR2 FQNEAQ (reference sequence). This CDR3 region has 11 residues. Trimming took 2 bases from V and 9 from J, leaving 5 bases between them. Supplemented by reference TRBV7-9 and TRBJ2-1, the full variable domain reads DTGVSQNPRHKITKRGQNVTFRCDPISEHNRLYWYRQTLGQGPEFLTYFQNEAQLEKSRLLSDRFSAERPKGSFSTLEIQRTEQGDSAMYLCASSLWLEQFFGPGTRLTVL.

This clonotype was observed a few times. The chain is built from TRBV5-1 and TRBJ2-7; weak D call: TRBD1 (6 bases). Between the trimmed V and J ends, which lost 0 bases and 5 bases, there was a span of 12 bases. Germline V lookup: CDR1 SGHRS, CDR2 YFSETQ. This CDR3 is built from 14 residues. CDR3 amino acids: CASSLDREGNEQYF. Here the CDR3 DNA reads TGCGCCAGCAGCTTGGACAGGGAAGGGAACGAGCAGTACTTC.

The chain recombines TRBV20-1 with TRBJ1-5; no definite D call. The CDR3 sequence is 17 residues long. V gave up 1 base and J gave up 6 bases, with 22 bases separating them. Germline CDR1 is DFQATT and CDR2 is SNEGSKA (reference sequence). The DNA for the CDR3 is TGCAGTGCTAGAGGGAATACCCAGCCCGACCGGGGTCAGCCCCAGCATTTT. This translates into CSARGNTQPDRGQPQHF.

The CDR3 region is CSANGQGPPYEQYF. The CDR3 region has the DNA TGCAGTGCCAATGGACAGGGTCCCCCCTACGAGCAGTACTTC. This chain links TRBV20-1 with TRBJ2-7, with TRBD1 matching over 8 bases. With V trimmed by 6 bases and J by 2 bases, 9 bases remained unmatched. This CDR3 contains 14 residues. The germline gives CDR1 DFQATT, CDR2 SNEGSKA (reference sequence).

This clonotype was seen repeatedly, ten times or more. The chain is built from TRBV29-1 and TRBJ2-7, with 9 bases that match TRBD1. This CDR3 comprises 14 residues. The trim removed 7 bases at V and 2 bases at J, leaving 9 bases unmatched. Germline loops: CDR1 SQVTM, CDR2 ANQGSEA. Here the CDR3 DNA reads TGCAGCGCTAGACCGGGACAGGGAACCTACGAGCAGTACTTC. Residues: CSARPGQGTYEQYF.

This clonotype appeared many times. The chain employs TRBV28 and TRBJ2-7, with a weak D call TRBD2 (6 bases). This CDR3 comprises 14 residues. The germline V gene has CDR1 MDHEN and CDR2 SYDVKM. The V gene lost 2 bases and the J gene lost 3 bases, with 11 bases spanning the gap. CDR3 amino acids: CASSLGGRFYEQYF. As DNA, the CDR3 is TGTGCCAGCAGTTTAGGGGGGAGGTTCTACGAGCAGTACTTC.

Many counts were recorded for this clonotype. V is TRBV27 and J is TRBJ2-7; D gene ambiguous. The V and J ends lost 10 bases and 4 bases respectively, with 11 bases between them. This CDR3 has 11 amino acids. Germline CDR1 and CDR2: MNHEY and SMNVEV (reference sequence). The CDR3 region has the DNA TGTGCCACCGAGACTGCTTACGAGCAGTACTTC. It is translated as CATETAYEQYF.

The chain is built from TRBV6-5 and TRBJ1-2; the match to TRBD1 covers 7 bases. This CDR3 is 16 amino acids long. The junction had 9 bases not matched to a gene; V was cut back by 4 bases and J by 1 base. Germline V gene sequence: CDR1 MNHEY, CDR2 SVGAGI. The CDR3 spells CASSSADRIYNYGYTF. Written as DNA, the CDR3 is TGTGCCAGCAGTTCCGCGGACAGGATATATAACTATGGCTACACCTTC.

Details on this clonotype: It may be a read error: a sequence one base away is much more abundant. The conserved phenylalanine or tryptophan is not found at the CDR3 terminus, so this likely reflects a read error. The V gene is TRBV6-2 or TRBV6-3, the J gene TRBJ1-4, with a tentative D call TRBD1 (5 bases). V lost 7 bases and J 5 bases, leaving 17 bases between the germline ends. The V gene's germline CDR1 is MNHEY and CDR2 SVGEGT. The CDR3 has 15 amino acids. CDR3 protein: CASTNGGFRNEKLFS. CDR3 nucleotides: TGTGCCAGCACGAATGGGGGTTTCCGGAATGAAAAACTGTTTTCT.